This T cell receptor (beta chain) was captured in a study of cytomegalovirus exposure and HLA in healthy donors. Study-level findings and limits: TRBV6-2, TRBV6-3 and other indistinguishable V segments were excluded. Roughly uniform sequencing depth across donors was assumed, possibly incorrectly. In all likelihood, a cluster of highly shared sequence variants was a sequencing artifact.

Whereas donors were nominally healthy upon sampling, unrecorded immune exposures were probable. Germline CDR1 reads KGHSH; CDR2 reads LQKENI. The CDR3 sequence is 15 residues long. With V trimmed by 3 bases and J by 7 bases, 10 bases remained unmatched. In the case of this clone: Its antigen is as yet unknown.

In the PCR, 60 Vbeta and 13 Jbeta primers were used. Assay used: immunoSEQ multiplex PCR; TCRdb lists only in-frame clones, some missing. The sample lists 95,000 to 150,000 clones; about 76% were seen once. The TCR sequence derives from a man aged 55 to 70 in good health and CMV-seropositive. Sequencing input: PBMCs. V gene TRBV18 combines with J gene TRBJ1-2, with 8 bases fitting TRBD1. CDR3 region: CASSPKPGTGAGYTF. The DNA of the CDR3 is TGTGCCAGCTCACCTAAACCCGGGACAGGAGCTGGCTACACCTTC. The full variable domain, rest sourced from reference TRBV18 and TRBJ1-2, is NAGVMQNPRHLVRRRGQEARLRCSPMKGHSHVYWYRQLPEEGLKFMVYLQKENIIDESGMPKERFSAEFPKEGPSILRIQQVVRGDSAAYFCASSPKPGTGAGYTFGSGTRLTVV.